This TCR beta chain was found in a study of blood T cell repertoires in COVID-19. Study details: Some COVID-19 samples were acute and others convalescent; all came from the United States, Italy and Spain. PBMCs, B-cell-depleted T cells, or T cells provided the cDNA or gDNA that made up the material.

TCRdb's copy holds only in-frame clones and misses some; the assay was immunoSEQ multiplex PCR. The repertoire holds roughly 250,000 clones, approximately 85% seen once, with 4% to 4.5% in the top ten. Per the germline V gene, CDR1 is SGHTA and CDR2 is FQGNSA. The ends were cut back, 7 bases at V and 7 bases at J, with 17 bases in the middle. The CDR3 has 15 amino acids. The TCR was taken from a man aged 45-60 years with acute or convalescent COVID-19. Sequencing was performed on peripheral blood. The chain has TRBV7-2 and TRBJ1-6; D perhaps matches TRBD1 (5 bases). DNA of the CDR3: TGTGCCAGCATCTCCTACGGGGGGGGGAATTCACCCCTCCACTTT. Amino acids: CASISYGGGNSPLHF.